These T cell receptor beta chains were read from a single sample in a study of post-analysis software for immune sequencing data. MiXCR, run by TCRdb on the PCR reads, gives a single entry per CDR3 protein. This sample has approximately 180,000 distinct CDR3 sequences, with approximately 30% found just once. The sample comprised blood. The origin of the receptors is a girl under 18 with multiple sclerosis. Each CDR3 is given with its conserved first and last residue. The D gene is left open where the match is weak. Clone size appears in some rows only: once, few, many, or a class for an expanded clone.

-,TRBV12-3/TRBV12-4,many,TRBJ2-7,TGTGCCAGCAGTTTCAGACAGGCCCAAACCTACGAGCAGTACTTC,CASSFRQAQTYEQYF
-,TRBV29-1,few,TRBJ2-2,TGCAGCGTTGTCGACCGAAAAAGGCGGAGCACCGGGGAGCTGTTTTTT,CSVVDRKRRSTGELFF
-,TRBV24-1,many,TRBJ1-2,TGTGCCACTTGGGACACAAACTATGGCTACACCTTC,CATWDTNYGYTF
-,TRBV29-1,many,TRBJ2-7,TGCAGCGGGCGGGTATGGAACGAGCAGTACTTC,CSGRVWNEQYF
-,TRBV28,many,TRBJ2-1,TGTGCCAGCAGTGCACCTTGGGAGAAGGGGACCTACAATGAGCAGTTCTTC,CASSAPWEKGTYNEQFF
TRBD1,TRBV6-5,few,TRBJ1-4,TGTGCCAGCAGTAGGACAGGGAATGAAAAACTGTTTTTT,CASSRTGNEKLFF
TRBD1,TRBV12-3/TRBV12-4,many,TRBJ2-7,TGTGCCAGCAGTGGGGACAGTCAGGTCCCCTACGAGCAGTACTTC,CASSGDSQVPYEQYF
-,TRBV12-3/TRBV12-4,-,TRBJ2-1,TGTGCCAGCAGTTTAGTCCCAGGTGAGCAGTTCTTC,CASSLVPGEQFF
-,TRBV5-1,-,TRBJ2-1,TGCGCCAGCGCATCATACTCAGGTCCTGAGCAGTTCTTC,CASASYSGPEQFF
TRBD2,TRBV6-6,many,TRBJ2-7,TGTGCCAGCAGTTACTCGCGGGAGAATGTCGAGCAGTACTTC,CASSYSRENVEQYF
TRBD1,TRBV28,-,TRBJ2-7,TGTGCCAGCAGTGGACAGGGCTTGTACGAGCAGTACTTC,CASSGQGLYEQYF